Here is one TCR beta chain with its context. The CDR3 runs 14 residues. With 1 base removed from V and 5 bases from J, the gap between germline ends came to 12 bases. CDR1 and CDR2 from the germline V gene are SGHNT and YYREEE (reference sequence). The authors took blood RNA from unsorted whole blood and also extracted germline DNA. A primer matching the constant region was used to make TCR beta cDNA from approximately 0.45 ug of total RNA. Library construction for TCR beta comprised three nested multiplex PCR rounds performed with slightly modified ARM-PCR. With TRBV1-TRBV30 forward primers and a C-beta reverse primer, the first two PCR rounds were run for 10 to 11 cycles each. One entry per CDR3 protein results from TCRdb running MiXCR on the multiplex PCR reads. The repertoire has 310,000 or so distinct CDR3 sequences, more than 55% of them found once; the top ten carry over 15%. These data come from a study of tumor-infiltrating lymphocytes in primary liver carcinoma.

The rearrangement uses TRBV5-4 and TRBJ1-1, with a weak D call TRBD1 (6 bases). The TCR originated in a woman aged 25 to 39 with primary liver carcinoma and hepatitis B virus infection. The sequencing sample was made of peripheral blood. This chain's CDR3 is CASSLNRDITEAFF. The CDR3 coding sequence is TGTGCCAGCAGCTTGAACAGGGATATTACTGAAGCTTTCTTT.